The 32 T cell receptor beta chains listed next were all sequenced from one sample in a study of T cell clusters in autoimmune cytopenias. TRB was amplified from roughly 0.25 ug of peripheral blood genomic DNA per sample. One tube held mixed TRB-A and TRB-B primer pools for touch-down PCR. TCRdb re-called the multiplex PCR reads, yielding one record per CDR3 amino acid sequence without DNA. This sample lists about 7,000 distinct CDR3 sequences; its ten largest clones have roughly 4.8%. The data also belong to a second study, concerning T cell repertoires in aging, cancer and after chemotherapy.

Material for sequencing was peripheral blood. These receptors all come from a human donor in good health.

This clonotype ranks as medium-sized in terms of frequency. This chain joins TRBV27 and TRBJ2-3; the TRBD2 assignment by TCRdb is unverifiable without DNA. Germline CDR1 MNHEY, CDR2 SMNVEV (reference sequence). CDR3 length equals 17 residues. The chain's CDR3 is CASSFYGLDLSTDTQYF.

Judged by frequency, this clonotype is medium-sized. The J gene is TRBJ2-7, the V gene TRBV27; absent DNA, TCRdb's TRBD1 call cannot be checked. This CDR3 has 15 residues. Germline CDR1 MNHEY, CDR2 SMNVEV (reference sequence). CDR3 protein: CASSLQGRSVYEQYF.

This chain connects TRBV6-5 to TRBJ1-1. The CDR3 runs 14 residues. Germline V gene data show CDR1 as MNHEY and CDR2 as SVGAGI. CDR3: CASSYSKGITEAFF.

This clonotype is medium-sized by frequency. V gene TRBV19 combines with J gene TRBJ2-1; TCRdb gives TRBD2 as the D gene, but with no DNA this cannot be confirmed. The germline CDR1 and CDR2 sequences are LNHDA and SQIVND (reference sequence). CDR3 length: 17 amino acids. CDR3: CASSIPSGGSSYNEQFF.

The chain couples TRBV24-1 to TRBJ2-3; there is no DNA to check the TCRdb D call of TRBD2. The CDR3 sequence is 17 residues long. Germline V gives CDR1 KGHDR, CDR2 SFDVKD. The CDR3 spells CATSEPSGGCGTDTQYF.

The V gene is TRBV24-1, the J gene TRBJ1-2; checking the TCRdb D call of TRBD1 is not possible without DNA. The germline V gene has CDR1 KGHDR and CDR2 SFDVKD. The CDR3 extends over 17 amino acids. The CDR3 sequence: CATSGRGPTAENYGYTF.

V and J are TRBV6-6 and TRBJ2-5; checking the TCRdb D call of TRBD1 is not possible without DNA. CDR3 size: 14 residues. Germline lookup yields CDR1 MNHNY and CDR2 SVGAGI (reference sequence). The CDR3 is CASSYGTGKETQYF.

By frequency, this clonotype is medium-sized (0.01 to 0.1%). This CDR3 reads CASTTQGAPGANVLTF. The V gene is TRBV18, the J gene TRBJ2-6; as DNA is missing, the TRBD1 call by TCRdb cannot be tested. The germline V gene has CDR1 KGHSH and CDR2 LQKENI. CDR3 size: 16 residues. Complete variable domain (other parts from reference TRBV18 and TRBJ2-6): NAGVMQNPRHLVRRRGQEARLRCSPMKGHSHVYWYRQLPEEGLKFMVYLQKENIIDESGMPKERFSAEFPKEGPSILRIQQVVRGDSAAYFCASTTQGAPGANVLTFGAGSRLTVL.

The rearrangement uses TRBV4-2 and TRBJ2-5; with no DNA, the TCRdb D assignment of TRBD1 cannot be verified. The CDR3 runs 14 residues. Germline CDR1 LGHNA, CDR2 YNFKEQ. The CDR3: CASSQYRGYETQYF.

Its frequency marks this clonotype as medium-sized. The chain links TRBV19 to TRBJ2-2. CDR3 length: 14 residues. The germline gives CDR1 LNHDA, CDR2 SQIVND (reference sequence). CDR3 protein: CASTVARSTGELFF.

This chain joins TRBV27 and TRBJ1-6. The germline V gene has CDR1 MNHEY and CDR2 SMNVEV (reference sequence). This CDR3 comprises 12 residues. The CDR3 here is CASSLSNSPLHF.

This sequence joins TRBV29-1 and TRBJ2-7; TCRdb lists TRBD2, though no DNA is available to test this call. From germline, CDR1 is SQVTM and CDR2 ANQGSEA. The CDR3 extends over 14 amino acids. CDR3 amino acids: CSVSGGRASDEQYF.

This clonotype is classed as medium-sized (0.01 to 0.1%) by frequency. This chain joins TRBV6-5 and TRBJ1-1; TCRdb selects TRBD1, and the lack of DNA leaves this call unchecked. The length of the CDR3 is 14 residues. Germline CDR1 MNHEY, CDR2 SVGAGI. The CDR3 reads CASSTGSMNTEAFF.

The V gene is TRBV5-1, the J gene TRBJ2-5; TCRdb reports TRBD2, a call that lacks DNA to check it against. This CDR3 spans 17 amino acids. The germline CDR1 and CDR2 sequences are SGHRS and YFSETQ. The CDR3 spells CASSIALRGGPQETQYF.

Frequency places this clonotype as medium-sized. The rearrangement links TRBV29-1 to TRBJ1-4. The germline V gene encodes CDR1 SQVTM and CDR2 ANQGSEA. The CDR3 extends over 15 amino acids. CDR3 sequence: CSVEEPDATNEKLFF.

The chain carries TRBV15 and TRBJ2-6. This CDR3 is built from 16 residues. The germline V gene encodes CDR1 LNHNV and CDR2 YYDKDF (reference sequence). The CDR3 sequence: CATSSEQGSGANVLTF.

V is TRBV5-6 and J is TRBJ1-5. The CDR3 totals 15 residues. Germline V gene lookup returns CDR1 SGHDT and CDR2 YYEEEE. CDR3 loop: CASSLRQGGNQPQHF.

The chain joins TRBV6-4 to TRBJ2-7; as DNA is missing, the TRBD2 call by TCRdb cannot be tested. CDR1 is MRHNA, CDR2 SNTAGT, per germline. The CDR3 runs 14 residues. CDR3 loop: CASSVASGSYEQYF.

J is TRBJ1-5 and V is TRBV11-1; the D call of TRBD1 rests on TCRdb alone, since no DNA is present to check it. The V gene's germline CDR1 is SGHAT and CDR2 FQDESV (reference sequence). The CDR3 runs 15 residues. This chain's CDR3 is CASSSMTGSNQPQHF. The variable domain in full, completed from reference TRBV11-1 and TRBJ1-5, reads EAEVAQSPRYKITEKSQAVAFWCDPISGHATLYWYRQILGQGPELLVQFQDESVVDDSQLPKDRFSAERLKGVDSTLKIQPAELGDSAMYLCASSSMTGSNQPQHFGDGTRLSIL.

This rearrangement joins TRBV30 to TRBJ1-2; lacking DNA, the TRBD1 call made by TCRdb goes unchecked. CDR1 and CDR2 from the germline V gene are GTSNPN and SVGIG (reference sequence). CDR3 length equals 14 residues. The CDR3 loop is CAYPPGGQGGGYTF.

This sequence joins TRBV5-1 and TRBJ2-3; as DNA is missing, the TRBD1 call by TCRdb cannot be tested. This CDR3 is built from 16 residues. CDR1 and CDR2 from the germline V gene are SGHRS and YFSETQ. This chain's CDR3 is CASSTDRGRGTDTQYF. Filled out from reference TRBV5-1 and TRBJ2-3, the complete variable domain reads KAGVTQTPRYLIKTRGQQVTLSCSPISGHRSVSWYQQTPGQGLQFLFEYFSETQRNKGNFPGRFSGRQFSNSRSEMNVSTLELGDSALYLCASSTDRGRGTDTQYFGPGTRLTVL.

V gene TRBV6-5 combines with J gene TRBJ2-5; TCRdb's assignment of TRBD2 cannot be checked, as there is no DNA. The CDR3 runs 13 residues. CDR1 and CDR2 (germline): MNHEY, SVGAGI. The CDR3 spells CASSYVAGETQYF.

Measured by frequency, this clonotype is medium-sized. This chain uses TRBV29-1 with TRBJ1-1; TCRdb calls TRBD1, which cannot be checked without DNA. The CDR3 runs to 17 residues. Germline assignment: CDR1 SQVTM and CDR2 ANQGSEA. CDR3 in amino acids: CSVEGEGGAKRDTEAFF.

The V call is TRBV6-1, the J call TRBJ1-2; the TCRdb call, TRBD1, lacks DNA for checking. The CDR3 contains 13 residues. Germline V CDR1 and CDR2: MNHNS, SASEGT. CDR3 region: CASSSPTGAGYTF.

The V and J genes are TRBV11-1 and TRBJ2-3; TCRdb designates TRBD2, a call that cannot be tested without DNA. The germline V gene encodes CDR1 SGHAT and CDR2 FQDESV (reference sequence). The CDR3 runs 19 residues. CDR3 sequence reads: CASSLEFRGALSRTDTQYF.

The chain combines TRBV6-5 with TRBJ2-7; TCRdb outputs TRBD2, but without DNA this stays unchecked. The CDR3 has 14 amino acids. Germline-derived CDR1 and CDR2 are MNHEY and SVGAGI. The chain's CDR3 is CASSLQGPGYEQYF.

This clonotype ranks as medium-sized in terms of frequency. This chain connects TRBV29-1 to TRBJ2-5; TCRdb lists TRBD2, though no DNA is available to test this call. The CDR3 is made up of 15 amino acids. Germline V gene sequence: CDR1 SQVTM, CDR2 ANQGSEA. The chain's CDR3 is CSVTGLAGGLETQYF. Supplemented by reference TRBV29-1 and TRBJ2-5, the full variable domain reads SAVISQKPSRDICQRGTSLTIQCQVDSQVTMMFWYRQQPGQSLTLIATANQGSEATYESGFVIDKFPISRPNLTFSTLTVSNMSPEDSSIYLCSVTGLAGGLETQYFGPGTRLLVL.

The chain couples TRBV24-1 to TRBJ2-3. CDR3 length equals 15 residues. Per the germline V gene, CDR1 is KGHDR and CDR2 is SFDVKD. CDR3 sequence reads: CATSDNGRGTDTQYF.

This clonotype is deemed large (0.1 to 1%) by its frequency. Here the CDR3 reads CASRVVDTQYF. The chain uses TRBV19 and TRBJ2-3. CDR3 length: 11 amino acids. Germline CDR1 reads LNHDA; CDR2 reads SQIVND (reference sequence).

The chain uses TRBV14 and TRBJ1-4. Germline CDR1 SGHDN, CDR2 FVKESK. The CDR3 loop spans 17 amino acids. Here the CDR3 reads CASSHAGRGALGGKLFF.

This clonotype is labeled medium-sized based on frequency. The chain uses TRBV6-5 and TRBJ2-4; no DNA is available, so the TRBD1 call from TCRdb remains unchecked. The CDR3 covers 14 residues. In germline, CDR1 is MNHEY, CDR2 SVGAGI. The CDR3 reads CASSYDAGGNIQYF.

V usage is TRBV7-2 and J usage is TRBJ2-1; as DNA is missing, the TRBD1 call by TCRdb cannot be tested. This CDR3 contains 16 residues. From germline, CDR1 is SGHTA and CDR2 FQGNSA. The CDR3 protein is CASSSSRGLSYNEQFF.